The next 15 T cell receptor beta chains were all read from a single sample in a study of T cells in Graves' hyperthyroidism and ophthalmopathy. RNA transcripts gave rise to amplified TCR beta CDR3 regions. HTBI primers were the set used in a first-round RT-PCR of the TCR CDR3. Each CDR3 protein gets one entry after TCRdb re-called the multiplex PCR reads with MiXCR. The sample includes roughly 200,000 distinct CDR3 sequences, around 16% of them seen just once. Sequenced input: blood. The receptors shown here come from a man aged 40-50 years with Graves' hyperthyroidism.

This chain joins TRBV19 and TRBJ1-6; perhaps TRBD1 as D (6 bases). The V end was cut by 5 bases, the J end by 10 bases, with 12 bases between. The CDR3 has 13 residues. Per germline, CDR1 LNHDA and CDR2 SQIVND (reference sequence). The CDR3 coding sequence is TGTGCCAGTAGTTTCAACAGGGAATCACCCCTCCACTTT. Protein: CASSFNRESPLHF.

The V call is TRBV7-2, the J call TRBJ2-7, with D tentatively TRBD2 (6 bases). Per germline, CDR1 SGHTA and CDR2 FQGNSA. This CDR3 contains 14 residues. Trimming left V 5 bases short and J 2 bases short, with 13 bases between. The DNA for the CDR3 is TGTGCCAGCAGCACCCCCGGGACTCCCTACGAGCAGTACTTC. It codes for CASSTPGTPYEQYF.

The chain combines TRBV5-6 with TRBJ2-7; TRBD2 aligns across 11 bases. The CDR3 runs 15 residues. CDR1 is SGHDT and CDR2 is YYEEEE in the germline V gene. After removal of 0 bases from V and 4 bases from J, the junction contained 3 bases not matched to a gene. CDR3 sequence: CASSLVAGGHYEQYF. In DNA, the CDR3 is TGTGCCAGCAGCTTGGTAGCGGGGGGGCATTACGAGCAGTACTTC. Together with reference TRBV5-6 and TRBJ2-7, the CDR3 gives the full variable domain: DAGVTQSPTHLIKTRGQQVTLRCSPKSGHDTVSWYQQALGQGPQFIFQYYEEEERQRGNFPDRFSGHQFPNYSSELNVNALLLGDSALYLCASSLVAGGHYEQYFGPGTRLTVT.

The chain uses TRBV10-3 and TRBJ2-3; 16 positions agree with TRBD2. The CDR3 loop spans 17 amino acids. V lost 6 bases, J lost 5 bases, and 8 bases stayed unmatched. Germline V CDR1 and CDR2: ENHRY, SYGVKD. The CDR3 coding sequence is TGTGCCATCAGACTTGAGGGACTAGCGGGGGGGCAAGATACGCAGTATTTT. Translation gives CAIRLEGLAGGQDTQYF.

The rearrangement joins TRBV12-3 or TRBV12-4 to TRBJ2-1; 13 bases line up with TRBD2. The trim removed 8 bases at V and 10 bases at J, leaving 8 bases unmatched. The CDR3 length is 14 residues. This CDR3 reads CASELAGGIKEQFF. CDR3 bases: TGTGCCAGCGAACTAGCGGGAGGGATAAAAGAGCAGTTCTTC.

This clonotype was seen ten or more times. This sequence joins TRBV5-1 and TRBJ2-7; D remains ambiguous. Germline-derived CDR1 and CDR2 are SGHRS and YFSETQ. V dropped 2 bases and J dropped 3 bases, with 9 bases sitting between them. The CDR3 contains 13 residues. The DNA of the CDR3 is TGCGCCAGCAGCTTTTCCCCTGGCTACGAGCAGTACTTC. Amino acids: CASSFSPGYEQYF. The whole variable domain, remainder taken from reference TRBV5-1 and TRBJ2-7, is KAGVTQTPRYLIKTRGQQVTLSCSPISGHRSVSWYQQTPGQGLQFLFEYFSETQRNKGNFPGRFSGRQFSNSRSEMNVSTLELGDSALYLCASSFSPGYEQYFGPGTRLTVT.

The rearrangement joins TRBV20-1 to TRBJ2-2, with 9 bases lining up with TRBD1. The length of the CDR3 is 16 residues. Unmatched junction bases numbered 8, after V lost 0 bases and J lost 6 bases. Germline V gene lookup returns CDR1 DFQATT and CDR2 SNEGSKA (reference sequence). The CDR3 sequence: CSARDLGTGRAGELFF. The CDR3, as DNA: TGCAGTGCTAGAGATCTTGGGACAGGGAGGGCCGGGGAGCTGTTTTTT.

For this clonotype: With a much larger clone just one base away, this may be a read error. This chain links TRBV7-9 with TRBJ1-3; 9 bases are shared with TRBD1. Germline V gives CDR1 SEHNR, CDR2 FQNEAQ (reference sequence). Trimming at V came to 5 bases and at J to 0 bases, leaving 11 bases not matched to a gene. The CDR3 length is 18 residues. CDR3 loop: CASSPSGGTGISGNTIYF. The CDR3 coding sequence is TGTGCCAGCAGCCCTAGCGGTGGGACAGGGATCTCTGGAAACACCATATATTTT. Full variable domain (remainder filled in from reference TRBV7-9 and TRBJ1-3): DTGVSQNPRHKITKRGQNVTFRCDPISEHNRLYWYRQTLGQGPEFLTYFQNEAQLEKSRLLSDRFSAERPKGSFSTLEIQRTEQGDSAMYLCASSPSGGTGISGNTIYFGEGSWLTVV.

The rearrangement joins TRBV7-9 to TRBJ1-1; D is ambiguous. V was clipped by 0 bases and J by 5 bases, with 16 bases between them. The CDR3 has 16 amino acids. Germline CDR1 reads SEHNR; CDR2 reads FQNEAQ (reference sequence). The chain's CDR3 is CASSLAKLAVETEAFF. In DNA, the CDR3 is TGTGCCAGCAGCTTAGCAAAGTTGGCGGTAGAAACTGAAGCTTTCTTT.

This clonotype was counted a few times. This chain uses TRBV10-3 with TRBJ2-3; D is uncertain. The CDR3 contains 14 residues. Trimming cost V 0 bases and J 1 base, with 5 bases left between them. CDR1 is ENHRY, CDR2 SYGVKD, per germline. The CDR3 coding sequence is TGTGCCATCAGTGAGTCGTCTGGCACAGATACGCAGTATTTT. Amino acids: CAISESSGTDTQYF.

This clonotype turned up a few times. V and J are TRBV4-3 and TRBJ1-2; possible D gene TRBD1, 5 bases. Per the germline V gene, CDR1 is LGHNA and CDR2 is YSLEER. V lost 0 bases, J lost 2 bases, and 10 bases lay in between. This CDR3 is 15 amino acids long. The CDR3 sequence: CASSQENRQNYGYTF. CDR3 DNA sequence: TGCGCCAGCAGCCAAGAAAACAGGCAAAACTATGGCTACACCTTC.

This clonotype was seen a handful of times. The chain is built from TRBV5-1 and TRBJ1-1, with TRBD1 matching over 11 bases. Per germline, CDR1 SGHRS and CDR2 YFSETQ. The CDR3 consists of 15 residues. The ends lost 3 bases at V and 5 bases at J; junction bases unmatched: 6. The chain's CDR3 is CASSWTGGRFTEAFF. The CDR3 DNA reads as TGCGCCAGCAGCTGGACAGGGGGCCGATTTACTGAAGCTTTCTTT.

This clonotype was seen at least ten times. The chain combines TRBV10-3 with TRBJ1-2; D might be TRBD1 (5 bases). Trimming took 8 bases from V and 8 from J, leaving 12 bases between them. The CDR3 loop spans 11 amino acids. Germline lookup yields CDR1 ENHRY and CDR2 SYGVKD. CDR3 loop: CAISTRGGYTF. CDR3 nucleotide sequence: TGTGCCATCTCCACTCGGGGGGGCTACACCTTC.

There are many counts of this clonotype. The rearrangement joins TRBV6-1 to TRBJ1-4; TRBD1 is a possible D gene (6 bases). Germline V gene lookup returns CDR1 MNHNS and CDR2 SASEGT. The CDR3 loop spans 18 amino acids. The ends were cut back, 6 bases at V and 4 bases at J, with 24 bases in the middle. The CDR3 bases are TGTGCCAGCAGACACACAGGGAGTCGAGCGGGGAGTAATGAAAAACTGTTTTTT. Protein product: CASRHTGSRAGSNEKLFF.

At least ten counts were recorded for this clonotype. The V call is TRBV30, the J call TRBJ2-5, with a weak D call TRBD2 (6 bases). Germline CDR1 is GTSNPN and CDR2 is SVGIG (reference sequence). This CDR3 has 13 amino acids. The V gene lost 4 bases and the J gene lost 2 bases, with 11 bases spanning the gap. Here the CDR3 DNA reads TGTGCCTGGACCGGGGGTGATCAAGAGACCCAGTACTTC. Amino acids: CAWTGGDQETQYF.